This T cell receptor beta chain derives from a study of T cell repertoires in cytomegalovirus infection. Across the study: Both recently identified HLA-C-restricted and well-studied HLA-B-restricted CMV epitopes were used in the study. Indicated by public TCR beta signatures were CMV infection and matching HLA type.

Via MiXCR, TCRdb re-called the reads, giving one row per CDR3 protein. The sample has around 99,000 distinct CDR3 sequences; about 30% are singletons. To note about this clonotype: The antigen remains unidentified.

Study-level points and caveats: The ex vivo response was dominated by HLA-C-restricted CMV-specific TCR beta clonotypes.

The sample consisted of CD8+ T cells from cultured PBMCs, taken from culture after CMV antigen stimulation. The TCR originated in a human donor in good health (CMV status not recorded). Some clones in this sample may be carry-over from other donors' samples.

The CDR3 here is CASSTYRGEGTGELFF. The CDR3 DNA is TGTGCCAGCAGTACGTACAGGGGAGAAGGGACCGGGGAGCTGTTTTTT. The rearrangement joins TRBV12-3 or TRBV12-4 to TRBJ2-2; TRBD1 matches 7 bases. CDR3 length: 16 residues. Trimming removed 5 bases from V and 5 bases from J; junction bases left unmatched: 11.